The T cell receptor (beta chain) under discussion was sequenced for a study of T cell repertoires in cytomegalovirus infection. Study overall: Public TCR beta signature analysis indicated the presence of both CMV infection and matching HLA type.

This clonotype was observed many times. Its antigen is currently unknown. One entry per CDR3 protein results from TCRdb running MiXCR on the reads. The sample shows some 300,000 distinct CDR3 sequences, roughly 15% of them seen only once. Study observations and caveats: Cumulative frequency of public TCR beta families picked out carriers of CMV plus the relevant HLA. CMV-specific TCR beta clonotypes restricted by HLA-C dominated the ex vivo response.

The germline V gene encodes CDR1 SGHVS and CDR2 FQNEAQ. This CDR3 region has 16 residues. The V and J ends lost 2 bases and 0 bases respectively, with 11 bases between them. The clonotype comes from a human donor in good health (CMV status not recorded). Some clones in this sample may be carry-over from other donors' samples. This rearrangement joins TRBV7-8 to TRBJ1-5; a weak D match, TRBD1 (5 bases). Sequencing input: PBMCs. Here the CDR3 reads CASSLSGHTSNQPQHF. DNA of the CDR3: TGTGCCAGCAGCTTATCAGGACACACTAGCAATCAGCCCCAGCATTTT.